This T cell receptor (beta chain) was recorded in a study of identifying expanded T cells in peripheral blood. Study findings and constraints: Over approximately two and four weeks, about 15 and 19 clones changed, versus 1.2 between replicates. Across healthy donors, higher total template counts meant significantly greater roughly 2-week count variance.

Assay: immunoSEQ multiplex PCR; the TCRdb copy retains only in-frame clones and omits some. The table shows 95,000 to 150,000 clones, with over 65% occurring only once. This clone was recorded once. Its antigen remains unidentified. This CDR3 is 13 amino acids long. Trimming stripped 4 bases from V and 9 bases from J, with 11 bases between. Germline V CDR1 and CDR2: SGHDT, YYEEEE. The TCR comes from a person aged 18 to 70 in good health. The specimen was blood. The V gene is TRBV5-6, the J gene TRBJ1-6, with D possibly being TRBD1 (5 bases). This chain's CDR3 is CASSAGGSSPLHF. The CDR3 nucleotides read TGTGCCAGCAGCGCCGGGGGTAGTTCACCCCTCCACTTT.